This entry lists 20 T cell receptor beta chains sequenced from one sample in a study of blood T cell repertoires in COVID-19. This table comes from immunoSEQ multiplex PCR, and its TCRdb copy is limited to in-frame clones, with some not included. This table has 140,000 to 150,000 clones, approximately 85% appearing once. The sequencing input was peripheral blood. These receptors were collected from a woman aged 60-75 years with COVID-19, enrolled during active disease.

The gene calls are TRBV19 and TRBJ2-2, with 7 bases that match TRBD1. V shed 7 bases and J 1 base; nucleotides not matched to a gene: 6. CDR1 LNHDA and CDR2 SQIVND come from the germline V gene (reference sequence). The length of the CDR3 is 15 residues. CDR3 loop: CASTETGVNTGELFF. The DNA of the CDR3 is TGTGCCAGTACCGAAACAGGGGTGAACACCGGGGAGCTGTTTTTT.

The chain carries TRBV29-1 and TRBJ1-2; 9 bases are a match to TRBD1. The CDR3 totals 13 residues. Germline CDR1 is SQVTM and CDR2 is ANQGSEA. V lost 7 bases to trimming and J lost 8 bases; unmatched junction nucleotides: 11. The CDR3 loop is CSALSGTGFGYTF. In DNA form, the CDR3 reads TGCAGCGCCTTATCCGGGACAGGGTTCGGCTACACCTTC.

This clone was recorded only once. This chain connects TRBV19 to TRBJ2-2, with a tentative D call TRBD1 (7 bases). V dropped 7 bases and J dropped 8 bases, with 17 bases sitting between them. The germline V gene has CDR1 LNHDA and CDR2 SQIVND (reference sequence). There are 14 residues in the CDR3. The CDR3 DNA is TGTGCCAGTACCTTTCAGGGGGGAGTGGGGGAGCTGTTTTTT. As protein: CASTFQGGVGELFF. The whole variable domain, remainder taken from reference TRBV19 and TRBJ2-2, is DGGITQSPKYLFRKEGQNVTLSCEQNLNHDAMYWYRQDPGQGLRLIYYSQIVNDFQKGDIAEGYSVSREKKESFPLTVTSAQKNPTAFYLCASTFQGGVGELFFGEGSRLTVL.

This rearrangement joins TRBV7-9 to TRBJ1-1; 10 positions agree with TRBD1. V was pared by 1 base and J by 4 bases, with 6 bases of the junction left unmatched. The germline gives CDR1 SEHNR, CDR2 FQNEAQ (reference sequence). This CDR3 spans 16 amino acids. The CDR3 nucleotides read TGTGCCAGCAGCTTAGTGACAGGGGGCGATGGCACTGAAGCTTTCTTT. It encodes CASSLVTGGDGTEAFF.

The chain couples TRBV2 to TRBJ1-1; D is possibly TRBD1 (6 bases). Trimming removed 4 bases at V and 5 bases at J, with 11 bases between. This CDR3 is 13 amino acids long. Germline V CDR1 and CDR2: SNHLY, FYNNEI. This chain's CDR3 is CASSVGGGTEAFF. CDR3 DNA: TGTGCCAGCAGTGTAGGGGGGGGAACTGAAGCTTTCTTT.

Here the CDR3 DNA reads TGTGCCAGCAGCCCCCCCCGGTCGACAGGCGTTTCCACAGATACGCAGTATTTT. Translating gives CASSPPRSTGVSTDTQYF. V usage is TRBV3-1 (or the pseudogene TRBV3-2) and J usage is TRBJ2-3, with D possibly matching TRBD1 (6 bases). The CDR3 spans 18 residues. The germline V gene has CDR1 LGHDT and CDR2 YNNKEL (reference sequence). The V gene lost 4 bases and the J gene lost 2 bases, with 22 bases spanning the gap.

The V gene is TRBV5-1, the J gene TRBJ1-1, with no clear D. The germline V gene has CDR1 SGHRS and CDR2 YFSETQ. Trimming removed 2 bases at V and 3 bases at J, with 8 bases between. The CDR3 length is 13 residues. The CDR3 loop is CASSLRQDTEAFF. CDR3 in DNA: TGCGCCAGCAGCTTACGACAAGACACTGAAGCTTTCTTT.

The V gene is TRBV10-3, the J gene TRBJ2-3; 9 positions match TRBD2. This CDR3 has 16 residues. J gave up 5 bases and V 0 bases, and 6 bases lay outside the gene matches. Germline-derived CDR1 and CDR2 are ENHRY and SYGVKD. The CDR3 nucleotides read TGTGCCATCAGTGAGTCGGATAGCGGGGGTAAAGATACGCAGTATTTT. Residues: CAISESDSGGKDTQYF.

The DNA of the CDR3 is TGTGCCAGCAGCGTGGATACGGGGGGGCCAGGGGAGACCCAGTACTTC. Protein product: CASSVDTGGPGETQYF. V and J are TRBV7-6 and TRBJ2-5; TRBD2 agrees at 8 bases. The trim removed 5 bases at V and 5 bases at J, leaving 13 bases unmatched. CDR1 is SGHVS, CDR2 FNYEAQ, per germline. The CDR3 runs 16 residues.

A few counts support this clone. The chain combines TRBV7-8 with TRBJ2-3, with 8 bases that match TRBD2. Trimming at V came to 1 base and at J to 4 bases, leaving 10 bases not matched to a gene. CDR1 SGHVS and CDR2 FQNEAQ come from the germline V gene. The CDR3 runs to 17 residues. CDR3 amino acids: CASSLGSRGGFSDTQYF. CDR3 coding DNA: TGTGCCAGCAGCTTAGGATCCCGGGGGGGTTTCTCAGATACGCAGTATTTT. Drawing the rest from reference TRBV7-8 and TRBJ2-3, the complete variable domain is GAGVSQSPRYKVAKRGQDVALRCDPISGHVSLFWYQQALGQGPEFLTYFQNEAQLDKSGLPSDRFFAERPEGSVSTLKIQRTQQEDSAVYLCASSLGSRGGFSDTQYFGPGTRLTVL.

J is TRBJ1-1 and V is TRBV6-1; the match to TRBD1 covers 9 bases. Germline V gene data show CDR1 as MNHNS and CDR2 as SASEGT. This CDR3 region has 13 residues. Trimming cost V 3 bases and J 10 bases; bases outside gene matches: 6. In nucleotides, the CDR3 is TGTGCCAGCAGTGAGGGACAGGGCCTTCGAGCTTTCTTT. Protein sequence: CASSEGQGLRAFF.

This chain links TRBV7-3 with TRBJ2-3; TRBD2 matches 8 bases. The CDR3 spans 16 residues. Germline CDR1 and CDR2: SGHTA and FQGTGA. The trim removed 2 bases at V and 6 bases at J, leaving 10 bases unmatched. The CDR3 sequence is CASSLGGGNHWDTQYF. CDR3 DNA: TGTGCCAGCAGCTTAGGCGGGGGGAACCACTGGGATACGCAGTATTTT.

The CDR3 coding sequence is TGTGCCAGCAGCTTATGGCAGGCCTACGAGCAGTACTTC. Amino acid sequence: CASSLWQAYEQYF. The rearrangement joins TRBV7-9 to TRBJ2-7; D ambiguous. Trimming pared 2 bases from V and 2 bases from J, leaving 7 bases between. The CDR3 covers 13 residues. Looked up from germline, CDR1 is SEHNR and CDR2 is FQNEAQ (reference sequence). The entire variable domain, with the rest obtained from reference TRBV7-9 and TRBJ2-7, is as follows: DTGVSQNPRHKITKRGQNVTFRCDPISEHNRLYWYRQTLGQGPEFLTYFQNEAQLEKSRLLSDRFSAERPKGSFSTLEIQRTEQGDSAMYLCASSLWQAYEQYFGPGTRLTVT.

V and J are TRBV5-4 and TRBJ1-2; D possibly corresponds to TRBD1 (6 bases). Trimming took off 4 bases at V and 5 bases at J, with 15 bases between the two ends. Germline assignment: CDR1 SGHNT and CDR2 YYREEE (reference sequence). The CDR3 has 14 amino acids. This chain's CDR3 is CASSRPLGAYGYTF. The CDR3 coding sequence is TGTGCCAGCAGCCGGCCCTTGGGGGCATATGGCTACACCTTC.

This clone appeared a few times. CDR3 nucleotide sequence: TGTGCCATCGGAAGGACAGGGGGGAAGGCTGAAGCTTTCTTT. This encodes CAIGRTGGKAEAFF. The rearrangement uses TRBV10-3 and TRBJ1-1; 10 nucleotides match TRBD1. The CDR3 is 14 residues long. Germline CDR1 and CDR2: ENHRY and SYGVKD. With 8 bases clipped from V and 6 bases from J, the junction kept 9 bases outside the gene matches.

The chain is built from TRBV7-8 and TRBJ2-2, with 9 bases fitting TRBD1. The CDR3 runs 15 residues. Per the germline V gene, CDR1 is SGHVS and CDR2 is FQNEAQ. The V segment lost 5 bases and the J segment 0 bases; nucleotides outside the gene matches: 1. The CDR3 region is CASSRTGANTGELFF. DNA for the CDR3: TGTGCCAGCAGCAGGACAGGGGCGAACACCGGGGAGCTGTTTTTT.

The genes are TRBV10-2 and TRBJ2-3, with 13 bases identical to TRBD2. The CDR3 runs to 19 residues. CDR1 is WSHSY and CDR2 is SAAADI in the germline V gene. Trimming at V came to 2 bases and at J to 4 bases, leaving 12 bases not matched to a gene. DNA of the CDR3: TGCGCCAGCAGTGAGACGACCCCGGGACTAGCGGGGCCGGCAGATACGCAGTATTTT. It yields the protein CASSETTPGLAGPADTQYF.

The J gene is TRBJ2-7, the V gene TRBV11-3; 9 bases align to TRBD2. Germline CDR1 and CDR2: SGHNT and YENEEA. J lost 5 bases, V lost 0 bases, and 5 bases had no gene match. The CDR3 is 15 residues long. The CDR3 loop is CASSLEGTSRDEQYF. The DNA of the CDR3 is TGTGCCAGCAGCTTAGAAGGGACTAGCCGTGACGAGCAGTACTTC.

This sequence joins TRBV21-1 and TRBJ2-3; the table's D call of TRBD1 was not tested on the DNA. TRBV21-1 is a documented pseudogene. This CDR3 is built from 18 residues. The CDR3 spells CASSKEGDREWCTDTQYF. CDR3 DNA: TGTGCCAGCAGCAAAGAAGGGGACAGGGAATGGTGCACAGATACGCAGTATTTT.

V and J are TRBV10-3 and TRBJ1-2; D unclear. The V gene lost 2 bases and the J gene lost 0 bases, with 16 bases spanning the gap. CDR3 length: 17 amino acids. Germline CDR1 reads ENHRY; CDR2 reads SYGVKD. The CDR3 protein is CAISEMFRLAPNYGYTF. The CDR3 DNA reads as TGTGCCATCAGTGAGATGTTTCGACTTGCTCCTAACTATGGCTACACCTTC.